The 4 T cell receptor beta chains below were found in one sample sequenced in a study of cytomegalovirus exposure and HLA in healthy donors. The PCR was carried out with 60 Vbeta primers and 13 Jbeta primers. The table came from immunoSEQ multiplex PCR; TCRdb's copy has only in-frame clones and leaves some out. The sample holds 250,000 to 350,000 clones, roughly 88% seen once. The sequencing input was PBMCs. These receptors were taken from a man aged 40-49 years in good health and CMV-seropositive.

V is TRBV28 and J is TRBJ1-5; tentatively, D is TRBD1 (5 bases). From germline, CDR1 is MDHEN and CDR2 SYDVKM. The length of the CDR3 is 16 residues. Between the trimmed V and J ends, which lost 5 bases and 1 base, there was a span of 15 bases. The CDR3 DNA sequence: TGTGCCAGCAGTCCCGCAGGGATTTCAAGCAATCAGCCCCAGCATTTT. Amino acids: CASSPAGISSNQPQHF.

The chain carries TRBV30 and TRBJ2-5; maybe TRBD1 (6 bases). TRBJ2-7 matches the DNA end more closely, so the J call is doubtful. CDR1 and CDR2 from the germline V gene are GTSNPN and SVGIG (reference sequence). The CDR3 has 14 residues. CDR3: CAWSGQVDPYEQYF. The DNA for the CDR3 is TGTGCCTGGAGTGGACAGGTAGACCCCTACGAGCAGTACTTC.

The chain combines TRBV28 with TRBJ2-7; maybe TRBD2 (6 bases). The V and J ends lost 4 bases and 3 bases respectively, with 19 bases between them. CDR1 is MDHEN, CDR2 SYDVKM, per germline. There are 16 residues in the CDR3. CDR3 protein: CASSSSVRGNNYEQYF. In DNA form, the CDR3 reads TGTGCCAGCAGTTCCTCGGTGCGGGGCAATAACTACGAGCAGTACTTC.

CDR3 DNA sequence: TGCGCCAGCAGCTCCGTCCCGGGACAGGGTGTATACGAGCAGTACTTC. Amino acids: CASSSVPGQGVYEQYF. J is TRBJ2-5 and V is TRBV4-1; 9 bases line up with TRBD1. The end of the DNA fits TRBJ2-7 better, so the J call may be wrong. The germline V gene encodes CDR1 MGHRA and CDR2 YSYEKL. CDR3 length: 16 residues.